The rows below give T cell receptor beta chains drawn from one sample of a study of cytomegalovirus exposure and HLA in healthy donors. Produced via immunoSEQ multiplex PCR; TCRdb's table is partial and in-frame only. The sample consists of some 150,000 clones, roughly 80% of them appearing once. Source material: PBMCs. The receptors stem from a middle-aged man in good health and CMV-seropositive. CDR3s include the opening cysteine and the closing phenylalanine or tryptophan. A D gene is named only where the DNA matches it firmly. Clone size is shown for a subset of rows, as once, few, many or a class of expanded clone.

d_call,v_call,clone_size,j_call,cdr3_nt,cdr3_aa
TRBD2,TRBV23-1,once,TRBJ2-3,TGCGCCAGCAGTCAATCTGAACTAGCGGGAGGGGTCCCGACAGATACGCAGTATTTT,CASSQSELAGGVPTDTQYF
TRBD2,TRBV9,NA,TRBJ2-3,TGTGCCAGCAGCATCGGGACTAGCACTCGCACAGATACGCAGTATTTT,CASSIGTSTRTDTQYF
NA,TRBV29-1,NA,TRBJ1-1,TGCAGCGTTGGTTTAACGGGAACACCGACGACTGAAGCTTTCTTT,CSVGLTGTPTTEAFF
NA,TRBV9,NA,TRBJ2-3,TGTGCCAGCAGGAAGAACTCCGGGACTGACACAGATACGCAGTATTTT,CASRKNSGTDTDTQYF
TRBD1,TRBV7-2,NA,TRBJ1-1,TGTGCCAGCAGCAAAGTGTTGACAGGGCCCACTGAAGCTTTCTTT,CASSKVLTGPTEAFF
NA,TRBV11-2,NA,TRBJ2-7,TGTGCCAGCAGCTTAGGGACAGTTGCCTACGAGCAGTACTTC,CASSLGTVAYEQYF
NA,TRBV5-6,few,TRBJ1-3,TGTGCCAGCAGCCAGAGACAGGCGAGCCCTGGAAACACCATATATTTT,CASSQRQASPGNTIYF
NA,TRBV7-8,NA,TRBJ1-2,TGTGCCAGCAGCTTACTGGGGCTCTATGGCTACACCTTC,CASSLLGLYGYTF
NA,TRBV30,NA,TRBJ2-7,TGTGCCTGGATGCAAGAGATCTCCTACGAGCAGTACTTC,CAWMQEISYEQYF
NA,TRBV2,NA,TRBJ2-2,TGTGCCAGCAGACTAGCCCACGGGGAGCTGTTTTTT,CASRLAHGELFF
TRBD2,TRBV25-1,NA,TRBJ2-5,TGTGCCAGCAGTGAATGGTCTAGCGGGAGTAAGACCCAGTACTTC,CASSEWSSGSKTQYF
NA,TRBV5-6,NA,TRBJ1-6,TGTGCCAGCAGCTTTCGGGGGGGTTCACCCCTCCACTTT,CASSFRGGSPLHF
NA,TRBV7-9,once,TRBJ1-2,TGTTCCAGCAGCTTTGGCAACTATGGCTACACCTTC,CSSSFGNYGYTF
NA,TRBV11-2,NA,TRBJ1-1,TGTGCCAGCAGCCGAACAACAGCTACTGAAGCTTTCTTT,CASSRTTATEAFF
NA,TRBV27,NA,TRBJ2-2,TGTGCCAGCAGAAGGGGAACCGGGGAGCTGTTTTTT,CASRRGTGELFF
TRBD1,TRBV9,NA,TRBJ1-1,TGTGCCAGCAGCGGCGGACAGGCTCAGAACACTGAAGCTTTCTTT,CASSGGQAQNTEAFF